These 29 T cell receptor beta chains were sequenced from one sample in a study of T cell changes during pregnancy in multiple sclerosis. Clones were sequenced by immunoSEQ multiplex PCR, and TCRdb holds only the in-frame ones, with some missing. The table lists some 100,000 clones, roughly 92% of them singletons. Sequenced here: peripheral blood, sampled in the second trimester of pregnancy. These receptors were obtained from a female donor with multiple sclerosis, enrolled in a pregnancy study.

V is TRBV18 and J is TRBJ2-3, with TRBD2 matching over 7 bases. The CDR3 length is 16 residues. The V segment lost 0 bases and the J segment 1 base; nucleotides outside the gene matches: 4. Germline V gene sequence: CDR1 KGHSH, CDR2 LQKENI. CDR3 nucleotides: TGTGCCAGCTCACCACCGCAGGGAGGGGGCACAGATACGCAGTATTTT. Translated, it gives CASSPPQGGGTDTQYF.

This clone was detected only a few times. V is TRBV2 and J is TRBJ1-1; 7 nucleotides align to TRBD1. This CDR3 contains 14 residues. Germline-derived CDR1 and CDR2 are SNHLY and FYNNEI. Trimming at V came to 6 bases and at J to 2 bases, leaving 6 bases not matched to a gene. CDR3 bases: TGTGCCAGCAGGGCAGGGACAGCCAACACTGAAGCTTTCTTT. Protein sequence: CASRAGTANTEAFF.

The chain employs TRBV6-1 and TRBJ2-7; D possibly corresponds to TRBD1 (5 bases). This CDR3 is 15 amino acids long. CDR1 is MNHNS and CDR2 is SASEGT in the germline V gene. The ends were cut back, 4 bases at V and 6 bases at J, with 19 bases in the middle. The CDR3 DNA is TGTGCCAGCAGTGCGATGAAAGGGGTTCAGGGCGAGCAGTACTTC. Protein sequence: CASSAMKGVQGEQYF.

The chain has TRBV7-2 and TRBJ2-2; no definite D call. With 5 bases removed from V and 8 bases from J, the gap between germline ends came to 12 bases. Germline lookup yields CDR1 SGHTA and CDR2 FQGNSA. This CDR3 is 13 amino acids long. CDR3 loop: CASSVDNIGELFF. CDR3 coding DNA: TGTGCCAGCAGCGTAGATAATATAGGGGAGCTGTTTTTT. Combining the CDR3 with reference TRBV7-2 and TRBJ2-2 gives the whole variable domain GAGVSQSPSNKVTEKGKDVELRCDPISGHTALYWYRQSLGQGLEFLIYFQGNSAPDKSGLPSDRFSAERTGGSVSTLTIQRTQQEDSAVYLCASSVDNIGELFFGEGSRLTVL.

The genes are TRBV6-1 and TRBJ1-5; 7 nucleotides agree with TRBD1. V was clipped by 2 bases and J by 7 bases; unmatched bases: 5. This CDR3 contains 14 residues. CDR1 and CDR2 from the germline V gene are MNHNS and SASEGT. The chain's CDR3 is CASSEQGGGQPQHF. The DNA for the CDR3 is TGTGCCAGCAGTGAACAGGGGGGCGGACAGCCCCAGCATTTT.

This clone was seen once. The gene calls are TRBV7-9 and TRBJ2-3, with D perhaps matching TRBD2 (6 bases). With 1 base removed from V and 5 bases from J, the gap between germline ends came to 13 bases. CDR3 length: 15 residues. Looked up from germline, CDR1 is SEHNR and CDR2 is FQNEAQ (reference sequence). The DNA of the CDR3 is TGTGCCAGCAGCTTAGTTCCCGGGAGAGGAGATACGCAGTATTTT. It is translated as CASSLVPGRGDTQYF.

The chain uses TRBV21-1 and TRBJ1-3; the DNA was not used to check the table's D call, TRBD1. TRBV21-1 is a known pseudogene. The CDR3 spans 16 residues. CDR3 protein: CASSKVGRVSGNTIYF. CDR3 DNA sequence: TGTGCCAGCAGCAAAGTGGGCAGGGTCTCTGGAAACACCATATATTTT.

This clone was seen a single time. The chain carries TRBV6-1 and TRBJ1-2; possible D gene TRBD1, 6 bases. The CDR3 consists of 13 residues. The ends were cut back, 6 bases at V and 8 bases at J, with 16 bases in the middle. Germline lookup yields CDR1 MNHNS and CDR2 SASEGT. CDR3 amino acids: CASRESGDRGYTF. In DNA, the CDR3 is TGTGCCAGCAGGGAATCAGGGGATCGCGGCTACACCTTC.

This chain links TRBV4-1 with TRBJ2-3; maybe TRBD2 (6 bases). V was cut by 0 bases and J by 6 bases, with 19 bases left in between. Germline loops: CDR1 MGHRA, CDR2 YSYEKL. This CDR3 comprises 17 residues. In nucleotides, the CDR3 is TGCGCCAGCAGCCAAGATCAACTGACTAGTATCGCGGATACGCAGTATTTT. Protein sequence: CASSQDQLTSIADTQYF.

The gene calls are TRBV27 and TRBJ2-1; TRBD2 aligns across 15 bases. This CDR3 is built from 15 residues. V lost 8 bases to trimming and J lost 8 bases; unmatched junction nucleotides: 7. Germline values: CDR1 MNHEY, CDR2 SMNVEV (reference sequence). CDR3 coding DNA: TGTGCCAGCGGAACAGGACTAGCGGGAGGGGATGAGCAGTTCTTC. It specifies CASGTGLAGGDEQFF.

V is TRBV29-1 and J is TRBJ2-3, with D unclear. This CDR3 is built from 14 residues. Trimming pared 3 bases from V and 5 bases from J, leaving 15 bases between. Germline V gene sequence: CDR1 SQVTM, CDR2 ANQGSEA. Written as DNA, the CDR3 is TGCAGCGTTGAGGAGCGCCAGATTGGAGATACGCAGTATTTT. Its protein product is CSVEERQIGDTQYF.

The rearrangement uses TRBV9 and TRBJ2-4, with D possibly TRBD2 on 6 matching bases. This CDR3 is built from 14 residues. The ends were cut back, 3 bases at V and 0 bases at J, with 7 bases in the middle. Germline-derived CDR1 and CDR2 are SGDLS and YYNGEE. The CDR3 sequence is CASSEGLAKNIQYF. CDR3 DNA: TGTGCCAGCAGCGAGGGACTAGCCAAAAACATTCAGTACTTC.

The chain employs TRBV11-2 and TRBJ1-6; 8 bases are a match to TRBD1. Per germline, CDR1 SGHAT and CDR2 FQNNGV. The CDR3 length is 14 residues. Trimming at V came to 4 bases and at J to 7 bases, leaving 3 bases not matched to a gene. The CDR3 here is CASSWTGLNSPLHF. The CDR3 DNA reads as TGTGCCAGCAGCTGGACAGGGCTGAATTCACCCCTCCACTTT.

The CDR3 reads CASSLKRNNNEQFF. CDR3 DNA sequence: TGTGCCAGCAGCTTGAAGAGGAATAACAATGAGCAGTTCTTC. The chain recombines TRBV5-5 with TRBJ2-1; D remains unclear. The ends were cut back, 1 base at V and 5 bases at J, with 10 bases in the middle. CDR1 is SGHKS, CDR2 YYEKEE, per germline (reference sequence). This CDR3 is 14 amino acids long.

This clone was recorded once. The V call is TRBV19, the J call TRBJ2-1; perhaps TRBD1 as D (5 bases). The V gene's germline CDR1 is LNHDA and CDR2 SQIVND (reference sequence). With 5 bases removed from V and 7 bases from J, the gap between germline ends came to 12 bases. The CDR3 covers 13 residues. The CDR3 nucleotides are TGTGCCAGTAGTGGTCCAGACAGAAATGAGCAGTTCTTC. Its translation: CASSGPDRNEQFF.

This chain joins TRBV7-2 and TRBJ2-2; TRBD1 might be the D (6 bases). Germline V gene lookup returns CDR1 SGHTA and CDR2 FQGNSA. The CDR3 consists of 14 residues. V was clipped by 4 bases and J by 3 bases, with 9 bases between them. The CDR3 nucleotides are TGTGCCAGCAGCTCGGACAGATACACCGGGGAGCTGTTTTTT. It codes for CASSSDRYTGELFF.

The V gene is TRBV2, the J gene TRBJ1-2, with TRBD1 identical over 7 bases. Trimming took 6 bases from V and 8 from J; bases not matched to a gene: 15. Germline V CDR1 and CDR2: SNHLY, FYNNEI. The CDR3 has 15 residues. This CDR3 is CASRDPGQRMEGYTF. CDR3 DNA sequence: TGTGCCAGCAGAGACCCGGGACAGCGTATGGAAGGCTACACCTTC. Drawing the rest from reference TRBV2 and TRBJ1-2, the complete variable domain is EPEVTQTPSHQVTQMGQEVILRCVPISNHLYFYWYRQILGQKVEFLVSFYNNEISEKSEIFDDQFSVERPDGSNFTLKIRSTKLEDSAMYFCASRDPGQRMEGYTFGSGTRLTVV.

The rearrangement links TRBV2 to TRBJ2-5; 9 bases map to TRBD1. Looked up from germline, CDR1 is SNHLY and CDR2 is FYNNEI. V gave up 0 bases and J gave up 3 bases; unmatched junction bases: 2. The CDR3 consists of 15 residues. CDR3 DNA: TGTGCCAGCAGTGAAGCACGGACAGGGGAAGAGACCCAGTACTTC. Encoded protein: CASSEARTGEETQYF.

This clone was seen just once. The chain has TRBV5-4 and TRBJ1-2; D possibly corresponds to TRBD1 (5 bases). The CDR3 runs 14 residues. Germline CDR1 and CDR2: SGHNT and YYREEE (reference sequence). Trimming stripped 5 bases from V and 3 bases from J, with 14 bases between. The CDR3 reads CASRKKGPDYGYTF. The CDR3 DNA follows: TGTGCCAGCAGGAAAAAGGGGCCAGACTATGGCTACACCTTC. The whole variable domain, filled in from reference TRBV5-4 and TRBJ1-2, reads ETGVTQSPTHLIKTRGQQVTLRCSSQSGHNTVSWYQQALGQGPQFIFQYYREEENGRGNFPPRFSGLQFPNYSSELNVNALELDDSALYLCASRKKGPDYGYTFGSGTRLTVV.

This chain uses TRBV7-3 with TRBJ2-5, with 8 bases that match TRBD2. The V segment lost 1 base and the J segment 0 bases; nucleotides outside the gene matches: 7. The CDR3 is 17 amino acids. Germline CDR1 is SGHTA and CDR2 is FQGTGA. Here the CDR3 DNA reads TGTGCCAGCAGCTTAATAGGCGGGAGGAGGGACCAAGAGACCCAGTACTTC. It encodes CASSLIGGRRDQETQYF.

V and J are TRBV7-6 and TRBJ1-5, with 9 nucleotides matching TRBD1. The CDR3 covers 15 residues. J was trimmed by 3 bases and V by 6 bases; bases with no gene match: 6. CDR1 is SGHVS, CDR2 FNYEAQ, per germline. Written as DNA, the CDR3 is TGTGCCAGCAGTTCCCGGACAGGGGTCAATCAGCCCCAGCATTTT. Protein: CASSSRTGVNQPQHF.

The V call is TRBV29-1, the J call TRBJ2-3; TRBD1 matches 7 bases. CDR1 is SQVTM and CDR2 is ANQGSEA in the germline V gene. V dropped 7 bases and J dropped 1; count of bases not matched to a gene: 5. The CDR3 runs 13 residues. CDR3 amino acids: CSAGGEGTDTQYF. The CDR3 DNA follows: TGCAGCGCAGGGGGAGAGGGCACAGATACGCAGTATTTT.

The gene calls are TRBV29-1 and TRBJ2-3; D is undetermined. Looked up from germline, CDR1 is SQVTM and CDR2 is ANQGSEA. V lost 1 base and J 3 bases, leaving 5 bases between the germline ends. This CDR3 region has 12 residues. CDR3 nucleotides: TGCAGCGTTGAAGGCAGAACAGATACGCAGTATTTT. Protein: CSVEGRTDTQYF.

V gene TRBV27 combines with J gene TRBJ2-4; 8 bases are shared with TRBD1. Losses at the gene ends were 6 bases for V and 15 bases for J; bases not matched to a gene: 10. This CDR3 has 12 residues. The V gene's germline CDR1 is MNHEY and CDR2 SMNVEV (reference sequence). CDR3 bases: TGTGCCAGCAGCAATAACAGGGGGACGCGGTACTTC. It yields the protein CASSNNRGTRYF.

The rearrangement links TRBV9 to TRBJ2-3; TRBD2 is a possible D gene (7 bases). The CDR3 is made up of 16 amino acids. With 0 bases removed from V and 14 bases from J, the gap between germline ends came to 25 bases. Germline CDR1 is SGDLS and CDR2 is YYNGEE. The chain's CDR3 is CASSVEGGGLGSRLYF. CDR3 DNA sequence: TGTGCCAGCAGCGTAGAGGGAGGGGGGTTAGGCAGTCGCTTGTATTTT.

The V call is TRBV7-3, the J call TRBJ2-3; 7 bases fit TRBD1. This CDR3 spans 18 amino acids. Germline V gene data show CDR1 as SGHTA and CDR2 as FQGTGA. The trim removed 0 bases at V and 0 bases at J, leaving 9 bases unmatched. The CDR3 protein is CASSLTAWTGGSTDTQYF. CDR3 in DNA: TGTGCCAGCAGCTTAACAGCATGGACAGGAGGAAGCACAGATACGCAGTATTTT.

The CDR3 DNA reads as TGTGCCAGCAGCGTAGGCAGGGACAGGGGCTTTTATTCACCCCTCCACTTT. It specifies CASSVGRDRGFYSPLHF. The chain couples TRBV9 to TRBJ1-6, with 10 nucleotides matching TRBD1. The CDR3 covers 17 residues. V dropped 0 bases and J dropped 8; count of bases not matched to a gene: 8. Looked up from germline, CDR1 is SGDLS and CDR2 is YYNGEE.

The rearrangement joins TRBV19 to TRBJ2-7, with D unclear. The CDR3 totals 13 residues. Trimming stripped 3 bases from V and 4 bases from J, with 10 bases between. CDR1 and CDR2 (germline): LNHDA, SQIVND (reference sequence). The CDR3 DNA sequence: TGTGCCAGTAGTATCGCGACAAGGTACGAGCAGTACTTC. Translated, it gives CASSIATRYEQYF.

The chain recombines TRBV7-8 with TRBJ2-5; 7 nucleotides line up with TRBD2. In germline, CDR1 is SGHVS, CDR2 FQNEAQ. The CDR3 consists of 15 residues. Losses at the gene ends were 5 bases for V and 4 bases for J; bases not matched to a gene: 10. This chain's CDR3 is CASSRPPSGLETQYF. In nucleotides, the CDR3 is TGTGCCAGCAGCCGACCCCCTAGCGGCTTAGAGACCCAGTACTTC.